One sample yielded the 8 T cell receptor beta chains listed below, sequenced in a study of blood T cells in healthy people across ages. Using a J-beta primer mix together with a sample-barcoded 5' primer, a second PCR was run for roughly 7 to 11 cycles. One entry per CDR3 protein results from TCRdb running MiXCR on the 5' RACE reads. In the table there are 1.5 million to 2 million distinct CDR3 sequences, 30% to 40% of which are singletons. The sample taken for sequencing was blood. These receptors all stem from a woman between 25 and 40 years old in good health.

Details on this clonotype: This may be a read error: a much more frequent sequence differs by one nucleotide. This chain connects TRBV15 to TRBJ2-5; no clear D gene. The CDR3 consists of 15 residues. V was pared by 0 bases and J by 5 bases, with 13 bases between. Germline CDR1 is LNHNV and CDR2 is YYDKDF (reference sequence). In DNA form, the CDR3 reads TGTGCCACCAGCAGAGAGAAGGCGACTGGGGAGACCCAGTACTTC. Translating it yields CATSREKATGETQYF.

The chain employs TRBV20-1 and TRBJ1-2, with 7 bases lining up with TRBD1. Unmatched junction bases numbered 7, after V lost 8 bases and J lost 7 bases. The CDR3 covers 11 residues. Germline CDR1 and CDR2: DFQATT and SNEGSKA (reference sequence). In DNA form, the CDR3 reads TGCAGTACAATTTCAGGGGGTGGCTACACCTTC. It is translated as CSTISGGGYTF.

As concerns this clonotype: With a much larger clone just one base away, this may be a read error. The V and J genes are TRBV20-1 and TRBJ2-5, with a weak D call TRBD1 (5 bases). Trimming left V 4 bases short and J 5 bases short, with 20 bases between. This CDR3 has 15 amino acids. The germline gives CDR1 DFQATT, CDR2 SNEGSKA (reference sequence). The CDR3 region is CSAIRASFSMETQYF. The CDR3 DNA is TGCAGTGCTATCAGGGCTTCATTTTCAATGGAGACCCAGTACTTC.

This clonotype was seen many times. J is TRBJ2-7 and V is TRBV5-1, with a tentative D call TRBD1 (5 bases). Germline CDR1 is SGHRS and CDR2 is YFSETQ. CDR3 length: 13 residues. V lost 0 bases and J 5 bases, leaving 9 bases between the germline ends. Here the CDR3 reads CASSLAWGHEQYF. The CDR3 coding sequence is TGCGCCAGCAGCTTGGCTTGGGGCCACGAGCAGTACTTC.

About this clonotype: An end of the junction does not agree with germline; a read error may underlie this. The chain joins TRBV10-1 to TRBJ1-5, with TRBD1 as a possible D gene (5 bases). The CDR3 extends over 14 amino acids. CDR1 and CDR2 (germline): WNHNN, SYGVQD (reference sequence). CDR3 coding DNA: TGCGCCAGCAGTGAGGGCAGGGTGAATCGGCCCCAGCATTTT. Amino acid sequence: CASSEGRVNRPQHF.

The chain uses TRBV12-3 or TRBV12-4 and TRBJ1-1, with TRBD1 matching over 8 bases. There are 16 residues in the CDR3. The J segment lost 3 bases and the V segment lost 7 bases, leaving 13 bases of the junction unmatched. CDR3 loop: CASKPGTGNLDTEAFF. For the CDR3, the DNA is TGTGCCAGCAAACCCGGGACAGGCAACTTGGACACTGAAGCTTTCTTT.

The V gene is TRBV5-6, the J gene TRBJ2-4; TRBD2 might be the D (6 bases). The tail of the sequence fits TRBJ2-7 better, so the J call may be wrong. This CDR3 has 14 amino acids. Germline V gives CDR1 SGHDT, CDR2 YYEEEE. For the CDR3, the DNA is TGTGCCAGCAGTCCAAAACCGGGGGTCCACGAGCAGTACTTC. This gives the protein CASSPKPGVHEQYF.

The chain combines TRBV2 with TRBJ1-6; 7 bases match TRBD1. The CDR3 length is 15 residues. The V segment lost 5 bases and the J segment 11 bases; nucleotides outside the gene matches: 12. Germline lookup yields CDR1 SNHLY and CDR2 FYNNEI. The CDR3 coding sequence is TGTGCCAGCAGTAACAGGGGAGGTTCCTCGGCACCCCTCCACTTT. This encodes CASSNRGGSSAPLHF. The full variable domain, rest sourced from reference TRBV2 and TRBJ1-6, is EPEVTQTPSHQVTQMGQEVILRCVPISNHLYFYWYRQILGQKVEFLVSFYNNEISEKSEIFDDQFSVERPDGSNFTLKIRSTKLEDSAMYFCASSNRGGSSAPLHFGNGTRLTVT.